This T cell receptor beta chain came from a study of identical twins. Study-level results: Twin-shared out-of-frame alpha sequences were enriched for low generation probability. Analyses of zero insertions could, in part, be confounded by invariant MAIT and iNKT cells. Conclusions leaned on cross-sectional statistical analysis and did not track the same donors over time.

The CDR3 covers 14 residues. Trimming stripped 3 bases from V and 5 bases from J, with 12 bases between. The germline CDR1 and CDR2 sequences are KGHDR and SFDVKD. This clonotype was picked up many times. Its antigen is undetermined. A universal primer site came from template switching; cDNA carried unique molecular identifiers. TCRdb used MiXCR to reprocess the 5' RACE reads, holding one entry per CDR3 protein. The sample carries about 240,000 distinct CDR3 sequences, over 9.5% recorded once. The V and J genes are TRBV24-1 and TRBJ2-5; D is undetermined. The sequenced sample consisted of memory T cells sorted from blood. The sequence was obtained from a man in his forties or fifties in good health. The CDR3 DNA reads TGTGCCACCAGTGATCGCAGGTTTGGTGAGACCCAGTACTTC. Amino acids: CATSDRRFGETQYF.